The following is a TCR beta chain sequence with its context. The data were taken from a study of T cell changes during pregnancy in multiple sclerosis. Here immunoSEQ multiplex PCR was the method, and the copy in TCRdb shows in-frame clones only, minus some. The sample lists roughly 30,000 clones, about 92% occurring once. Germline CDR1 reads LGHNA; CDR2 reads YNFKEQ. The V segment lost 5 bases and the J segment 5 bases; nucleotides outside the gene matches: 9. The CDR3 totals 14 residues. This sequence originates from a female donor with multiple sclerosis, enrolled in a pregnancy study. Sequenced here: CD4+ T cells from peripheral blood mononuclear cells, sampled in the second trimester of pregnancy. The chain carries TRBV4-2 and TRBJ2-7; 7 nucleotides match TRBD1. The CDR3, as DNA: TGTGCCAGCAGCGCCCGGGACAGTAGCAACGAGCAGTACTTC. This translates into CASSARDSSNEQYF.